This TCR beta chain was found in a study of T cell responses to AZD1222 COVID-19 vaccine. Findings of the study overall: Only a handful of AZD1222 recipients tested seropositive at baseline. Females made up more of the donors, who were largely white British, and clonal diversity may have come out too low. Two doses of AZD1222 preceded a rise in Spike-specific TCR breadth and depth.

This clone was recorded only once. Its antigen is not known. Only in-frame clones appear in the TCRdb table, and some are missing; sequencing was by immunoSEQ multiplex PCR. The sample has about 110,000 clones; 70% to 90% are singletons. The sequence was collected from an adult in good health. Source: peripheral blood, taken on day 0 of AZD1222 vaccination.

The CDR3 loop is CASSSTPWGNQPQHF. CDR3 DNA: TGTGCCAGCAGCTCCACACCCTGGGGCAATCAGCCCCAGCATTTT. The chain uses TRBV7-8 and TRBJ1-5; D unclear. CDR3 length: 15 amino acids. Looked up from germline, CDR1 is SGHVS and CDR2 is FQNEAQ. The V end lost 4 bases, the J end lost 2 bases, and 12 bases lay between the germline ends.